This entry concerns a single T cell receptor (beta chain). What it binds is unknown. CDR3 length: 13 residues. The V end was cut by 6 bases, the J end by 0 bases, with 9 bases between. Per the germline V gene, CDR1 is MNHEY and CDR2 is SVGAGI. The sample belongs to a study of shared clonotypes between healthy human individuals. CD4+ cells yielded CD45RA+ naive and CD45RA-negative memory subsets. TCRdb keeps only in-frame clones here, not all; method: immunoSEQ multiplex PCR. The table lists around 990,000 clones, roughly 77% of them singletons, with approximately 0.9% in the top ten. Study-level points and caveats: Clonotypes shared by all four donors outscored non-shared clonotypes in generation probability.

The chain recombines TRBV6-5 with TRBJ2-7; D is unresolved. The sample consisted of memory CD4+ T cells from PBMCs. Subset described: CD45RA-negative fraction. The receptor comes from a young man in good health. Some clones in this sample may be carry-over from other donors' samples. This chain's CDR3 is CASRSGPSYEQYF. The CDR3 bases are TGTGCCAGCAGGTCCGGGCCCTCCTACGAGCAGTACTTC.